The entry that follows covers one TCR beta chain sequence. The antigen it binds to is not known. The instrument given in TCRdb is NextSeq 550. The Human TCR Profiling Kit (MiLaboratory) was used to prepare UMI-labeled 5' RACE TRB cDNA libraries. The full amount of extracted RNA was used for cDNA synthesis, and the full amount of resulting cDNA was used for PCR amplification. Libraries were prepared in parallel with an identical number of PCR cycles. The paper's processing steps were these. MIGEC and MiXCR extracted about 48,000 +/- 9,800 unique UMI-labeled TRB cDNA molecules per library, requiring at least two reads per UMI. On average, roughly 40,000 +/- 10,000 functional in-frame TRB CDR3 nucleotide clonotypes lacking stop codons were found per library. After each sample was downsampled to 5000 UMI-labeled TRB molecules, VDJtools was used to calculate diversity metrics such as normalized Shannon-Wiener and Chao1. VDJtools computed clonotype-size-weighted physicochemical properties of the central five CDR3 residues: interaction energy, strength, volume and Kidera factor 4. Reprocessed by TCRdb, the reads give a single entry per CDR3 protein sequence, without DNA. The V and J calls follow TCRdb's processing rather than the paper's. Per the sample table, the count is fewer than 95,000 distinct CDR3 sequences. The leading ten clones occupy approximately 1.5% of the sample.

The data stem from a study of CXCR3-negative and CXCR3-positive naive CD8 T cells (dated by TCRdb to between 2019 and 2020). The study in broad terms: In total, 130 million to 150 million TRB reads were obtained, or roughly 1.5 +/- 0.3 million reads per library. Data from fewer than 12 donors, pooled across two independent experiments, went into the diversity and physicochemical repertoire analyses. For the TRBV-TRBJ cluster analysis, the naive subsets came from about five donors, while the memory cells came from 3 donors. On the study overall, not on this receptor specifically: Within the same donor, TRBV-TRBJ usage looked similar between naive CXCR3-negative and CXCR3-positive cells, but memory cells had distinct patterns. Repertoire diversity was comparably high in both naive subsets but much lower in memory CD8+ T cells. Because surface CD5, which is linked to self-reactivity in mice, was comparable between the naive subsets, TCR interaction strength was also inferred from TRB CDR3 physicochemical properties. Freshly isolated PBMCs were used for most assays because CXCR3 expression partially decreased after cryopreservation. TRB CDR3s from CXCR3-positive naive cells showed higher hydrophobicity (lower Kidera factor 4), lower energy, and higher strength and volume indices than CXCR3-negative naive cells.

The germline V gene encodes CDR1 SQVTM and CDR2 ANQGSEA. The CDR3 starts with the cysteine, ends with the phenylalanine, and has 11 residues. This entry has no DNA. For every CD8+ T cell subset, over 250,000 cells were flow-sorted straight into RLT lysis buffer, and each subset was sorted in triplicate. To keep memory contaminants out, a stringent definition of naive CD8+ T cells was applied: CD45RO-CCR7+CD27+CD95-. Peripheral blood mononuclear cells were isolated from buffy coats by standard density gradient centrifugation. Naive CXCR3-negative and CXCR3-positive CD8+ T cells were flow-sorted using a FACSAria III. Total RNA was extracted from sorted cells using an RNeasy Mini Kit.

Sequenced input: naive CXCR3- CD8+ T cells from blood. The sample's cell subset or site label, in plain terms: CD45RO-CCR7+CD27+CD95- naive CD8+ T cells lacking CXCR3 (TNR3-). The TCR originated in a human donor in good health. Some clones in this sample may be carry-over from other donors' samples. The receptor chain draws on TRBV29-1 and TRBJ1-2; the D call from TCRdb, TRBD1, cannot be confirmed without DNA. The CDR3 sequence is CSVVYEGGYTF.